The 25 T cell receptor beta chains below come from one sample, sequenced in a study of T cell responses to AZD1222 COVID-19 vaccine. Here immunoSEQ multiplex PCR was the method, and the copy in TCRdb shows in-frame clones only, minus some. The sample yields 100,000 or so clones, about 86% seen once. The material sequenced was peripheral blood, taken on day 0 of AZD1222 vaccination. The receptors here all came from an adult in good health.

CDR3 region: CASSNGQGGETQYF. The DNA of the CDR3 is TGTGCCAGCAGCAACGGACAGGGGGGAGAGACCCAGTACTTC. The chain employs TRBV5-5 and TRBJ2-5, with 10 bases matching TRBD1. The CDR3 extends over 14 amino acids. Germline CDR1 and CDR2: SGHKS and YYEKEE (reference sequence). V shed 4 bases, J shed 4 bases, and the junction held 4 bases outside the gene matches.

The J gene is TRBJ1-2, the V gene TRBV6-5, with D unclear. The V end lost 8 bases, the J end lost 3 bases, and 13 bases lay between the germline ends. Germline values: CDR1 MNHEY, CDR2 SVGAGI. The CDR3 is made up of 13 amino acids. The CDR3 loop is CASAVEGYYGYTF. In DNA, the CDR3 is TGTGCCAGCGCCGTGGAGGGATACTATGGCTACACCTTC.

The rearrangement uses TRBV5-6 and TRBJ1-3; D is unclear. The CDR3 is made up of 15 amino acids. V was shortened by 1 base and J by 0 bases, with 8 bases between the two germline ends. Germline V gives CDR1 SGHDT, CDR2 YYEEEE. CDR3 loop: CASSLLGSSGNTIYF. CDR3 in DNA: TGTGCCAGCAGCTTGCTTGGGAGCTCTGGAAACACCATATATTTT.

The chain carries TRBV7-9 and TRBJ2-3; TRBD2 agrees at 15 bases. V shed 5 bases and J 10 bases; nucleotides not matched to a gene: 4. Per the germline V gene, CDR1 is SEHNR and CDR2 is FQNEAQ (reference sequence). The CDR3 loop spans 14 amino acids. CDR3 in amino acids: CASSEGLAGGPQYF. In nucleotides, the CDR3 is TGTGCCAGCAGCGAGGGACTAGCGGGGGGACCGCAGTATTTT.

This clone was observed once. The chain combines TRBV27 with TRBJ2-2; weak D call: TRBD2 (5 bases). The length of the CDR3 is 18 residues. From germline, CDR1 is MNHEY and CDR2 SMNVEV (reference sequence). V was cut by 1 base and J by 0 bases, with 15 bases left in between. CDR3 DNA: TGTGCCAGCAGTTTATTTGCGGGCCGGGCCGCGAACACCGGGGAGCTGTTTTTT. This sequence encodes CASSLFAGRAANTGELFF.

The chain links TRBV6-2 or TRBV6-3 to TRBJ2-7; D gene ambiguous. Trimming took off 0 bases at V and 4 bases at J, with 13 bases between the two ends. The CDR3 sequence is 15 residues long. Germline assignment: CDR1 MNHEY and CDR2 SVGEGT. The CDR3 loop is CASSYSFQVRYEQYF. The CDR3 nucleotides are TGTGCCAGCAGTTACTCGTTCCAGGTGAGGTACGAGCAGTACTTC.

The V gene is TRBV30, the J gene TRBJ2-2, with TRBD1 as a possible D gene (5 bases). Germline V lookup: CDR1 GTSNPN, CDR2 SVGIG (reference sequence). This CDR3 has 14 residues. Trimming cost V 0 bases and J 4 bases, with 9 bases left between them. The CDR3 loop is CAWSVKGATGELFF. The CDR3 coding sequence is TGTGCCTGGAGTGTTAAAGGGGCCACCGGGGAGCTGTTTTTT.

The rearrangement joins TRBV6-2 or TRBV6-3 to TRBJ1-3; D unclear. Looked up from germline, CDR1 is MNHEY and CDR2 is SVGEGT. Trimming removed 2 bases at V and 3 bases at J, with 2 bases between. The CDR3 is 12 residues long. The CDR3 DNA sequence: TGTGCCAGCAGTTACCTTGGAAACACCATATATTTT. Translated: CASSYLGNTIYF.

V gene TRBV11-3 combines with J gene TRBJ1-4; maybe TRBD1 (5 bases). This CDR3 spans 14 amino acids. Germline assignment: CDR1 SGHNT and CDR2 YENEEA. V lost 5 bases to trimming and J lost 8 bases, with 15 bases between them. CDR3 protein: CASSPGTGAEKLFF. CDR3 coding DNA: TGTGCCAGCAGCCCCGGGACTGGCGCCGAAAAACTGTTTTTT.

V and J are TRBV19 and TRBJ2-3, with 8 bases that match TRBD2. J gave up 3 bases and V 2 bases, and 1 base lay outside the gene matches. This CDR3 region has 14 residues. The germline V gene has CDR1 LNHDA and CDR2 SQIVND (reference sequence). This CDR3 reads CASSISGSTDTQYF. Written as DNA, the CDR3 is TGTGCCAGTAGTATAAGCGGGAGTACAGATACGCAGTATTTT.

In this sample, this clone turned up a few times. The J gene is TRBJ2-7, the V gene TRBV2; possibly TRBD1 for D (6 bases). V was pared by 5 bases and J by 6 bases, with 14 bases between. CDR1 is SNHLY and CDR2 is FYNNEI in the germline V gene. This CDR3 has 13 residues. In DNA, the CDR3 is TGTGCCAGCAGTAAACAGGGTTCGGGCGAGCAGTACTTC. Amino acids: CASSKQGSGEQYF.

The chain combines TRBV12-5 with TRBJ1-1; maybe TRBD1 (6 bases). From germline, CDR1 is LGHNT and CDR2 FRNRAP. Trimming removed 6 bases at V and 4 bases at J, with 12 bases between. This CDR3 has 13 amino acids. CDR3 sequence (DNA): TGTGCTAGTGGCCGAGGGGGAATCACTGAAGCTTTCTTT. Its protein is CASGRGGITEAFF.

V is TRBV5-1 and J is TRBJ2-7; 9 positions match TRBD1. The CDR3 has 16 residues. CDR1 and CDR2 from the germline V gene are SGHRS and YFSETQ. Trimming at V came to 2 bases and at J to 7 bases, leaving 13 bases not matched to a gene. The CDR3 protein is CASSFGLTGTGIEQYF. The CDR3 nucleotides read TGCGCCAGCAGCTTCGGTCTAACCGGGACAGGGATAGAGCAGTACTTC.

This clone came up a few times. The chain is built from TRBV5-1 and TRBJ2-7, with 9 bases matching TRBD1. The J segment lost 1 base and the V segment lost 3 bases, leaving 5 bases of the junction unmatched. Germline V gene lookup returns CDR1 SGHRS and CDR2 YFSETQ. The CDR3 consists of 15 residues. As DNA, the CDR3 is TGCGCCAGCAGCTCCGGGGACAGGGTATCCTACGAGCAGTACTTC. This codes for CASSSGDRVSYEQYF.

This chain links TRBV6-5 with TRBJ2-5; weak D call: TRBD1 (5 bases). The CDR3 consists of 16 residues. V gave up 0 bases and J gave up 2 bases, with 13 bases separating them. Germline V gives CDR1 MNHEY, CDR2 SVGAGI. DNA of the CDR3: TGTGCCAGCAGTTACTCGAGTACAGGTACACAAGAGACCCAGTACTTC. Amino acid sequence: CASSYSSTGTQETQYF.

The gene calls are TRBV12-5 and TRBJ2-2; possibly TRBD1 or TRBD2 for D (6 bases each). This CDR3 contains 19 residues. Germline CDR1 reads LGHNT; CDR2 reads FRNRAP. Trimming cost V 2 bases and J 5 bases, with 24 bases left between them. CDR3 sequence (DNA): TGTGCTAGTGGTTTGAATACCGGTCTAGGGGGGCGGTTTACCGGGGAGCTGTTTTTT. Its protein is CASGLNTGLGGRFTGELFF.

This chain connects TRBV5-1 to TRBJ2-1; 12 bases are shared with TRBD2. Germline V gene lookup returns CDR1 SGHRS and CDR2 YFSETQ. Unmatched junction bases numbered 4, after V lost 3 bases and J lost 3 bases. The CDR3 has 16 amino acids. CDR3 amino acids: CASSYTSGGYYNEQFF. CDR3 sequence (DNA): TGCGCCAGCAGCTATACTAGCGGGGGGTACTACAATGAGCAGTTCTTC.

The rearrangement uses TRBV4-1 and TRBJ2-1; TRBD2 agrees at 11 bases. There are 15 residues in the CDR3. Losses at the gene ends were 5 bases for V and 3 bases for J; bases not matched to a gene: 3. The V gene's germline CDR1 is MGHRA and CDR2 YSYEKL. DNA for the CDR3: TGCGCCAGCAGCACACTAGCGGGGGACTACAATGAGCAGTTCTTC. This encodes CASSTLAGDYNEQFF.

This rearrangement joins TRBV3-1 (or the pseudogene TRBV3-2) to TRBJ2-2; 8 bases fit TRBD2. The CDR3 spans 17 residues. V trimming: 4 bases; J trimming: 7 bases; junction bases outside the gene matches: 14. From germline, CDR1 is LGHDT and CDR2 YNNKEL (reference sequence). The CDR3 sequence is CASSPTHGRAYGGELFF. The CDR3 nucleotides are TGTGCCAGCAGCCCGACCCACGGGAGGGCCTACGGCGGGGAGCTGTTTTTT.

The V gene is TRBV18, the J gene TRBJ1-1; TRBD1 agrees at 7 bases. CDR1 and CDR2 from the germline V gene are KGHSH and LQKENI. J gave up 6 bases and V 1 base, and 11 bases lay outside the gene matches. This CDR3 has 16 residues. The CDR3 DNA is TGTGCCAGCTCACCACTCCAACAGGGGACTTCGGCTGAAGCTTTCTTT. It yields the protein CASSPLQQGTSAEAFF.

The gene calls are TRBV18 and TRBJ2-2; D is uncertain. The V and J ends lost 3 bases and 6 bases respectively, with 14 bases between them. Per germline, CDR1 KGHSH and CDR2 LQKENI. This CDR3 comprises 15 residues. The DNA of the CDR3 is TGTGCCAGCTCACCCAATGGACCTGACGCCGGGGAGCTGTTTTTT. Encoded protein: CASSPNGPDAGELFF.

The chain combines TRBV5-4 with TRBJ2-1; 7 nucleotides match TRBD1. CDR1 SGHNT and CDR2 YYREEE come from the germline V gene (reference sequence). This CDR3 region has 16 residues. V lost 6 bases and J lost 0; bases outside the gene matches: 9. The CDR3 DNA reads as TGTGCCAGCACCATAAACAGGGGCAGCTCCTACAATGAGCAGTTCTTC. It specifies CASTINRGSSYNEQFF.

This chain joins TRBV5-6 and TRBJ2-2, with 11 bases fitting TRBD2. From germline, CDR1 is SGHDT and CDR2 YYEEEE. V shed 2 bases, J shed 0 bases, and the junction held 0 bases outside the gene matches. The CDR3 sequence is 16 residues long. The CDR3: CASSLLAGANTGELFF. The CDR3 bases are TGTGCCAGCAGCTTACTAGCGGGGGCGAACACCGGGGAGCTGTTTTTT.

The V call is TRBV5-8, the J call TRBJ1-6, with D possibly TRBD1 on 5 matching bases. The V end lost 4 bases, the J end lost 9 bases, and 17 bases lay between the germline ends. The CDR3 covers 15 residues. Germline CDR1 is SGHTS and CDR2 is YDEGEE. CDR3 bases: TGTGCCAGCAGCGCGATACTGGGTGGGGGTTCACCCCTCCACTTT. The encoded protein is CASSAILGGGSPLHF.

The chain links TRBV10-3 to TRBJ1-1; weak D call: TRBD1 (6 bases). Trimming left V 9 bases short and J 0 bases short, with 11 bases between. Per germline, CDR1 ENHRY and CDR2 SYGVKD. The CDR3 consists of 13 residues. This chain's CDR3 is CAIYRALNTEAFF. The CDR3 DNA sequence: TGTGCCATTTACAGGGCCTTGAACACTGAAGCTTTCTTT.